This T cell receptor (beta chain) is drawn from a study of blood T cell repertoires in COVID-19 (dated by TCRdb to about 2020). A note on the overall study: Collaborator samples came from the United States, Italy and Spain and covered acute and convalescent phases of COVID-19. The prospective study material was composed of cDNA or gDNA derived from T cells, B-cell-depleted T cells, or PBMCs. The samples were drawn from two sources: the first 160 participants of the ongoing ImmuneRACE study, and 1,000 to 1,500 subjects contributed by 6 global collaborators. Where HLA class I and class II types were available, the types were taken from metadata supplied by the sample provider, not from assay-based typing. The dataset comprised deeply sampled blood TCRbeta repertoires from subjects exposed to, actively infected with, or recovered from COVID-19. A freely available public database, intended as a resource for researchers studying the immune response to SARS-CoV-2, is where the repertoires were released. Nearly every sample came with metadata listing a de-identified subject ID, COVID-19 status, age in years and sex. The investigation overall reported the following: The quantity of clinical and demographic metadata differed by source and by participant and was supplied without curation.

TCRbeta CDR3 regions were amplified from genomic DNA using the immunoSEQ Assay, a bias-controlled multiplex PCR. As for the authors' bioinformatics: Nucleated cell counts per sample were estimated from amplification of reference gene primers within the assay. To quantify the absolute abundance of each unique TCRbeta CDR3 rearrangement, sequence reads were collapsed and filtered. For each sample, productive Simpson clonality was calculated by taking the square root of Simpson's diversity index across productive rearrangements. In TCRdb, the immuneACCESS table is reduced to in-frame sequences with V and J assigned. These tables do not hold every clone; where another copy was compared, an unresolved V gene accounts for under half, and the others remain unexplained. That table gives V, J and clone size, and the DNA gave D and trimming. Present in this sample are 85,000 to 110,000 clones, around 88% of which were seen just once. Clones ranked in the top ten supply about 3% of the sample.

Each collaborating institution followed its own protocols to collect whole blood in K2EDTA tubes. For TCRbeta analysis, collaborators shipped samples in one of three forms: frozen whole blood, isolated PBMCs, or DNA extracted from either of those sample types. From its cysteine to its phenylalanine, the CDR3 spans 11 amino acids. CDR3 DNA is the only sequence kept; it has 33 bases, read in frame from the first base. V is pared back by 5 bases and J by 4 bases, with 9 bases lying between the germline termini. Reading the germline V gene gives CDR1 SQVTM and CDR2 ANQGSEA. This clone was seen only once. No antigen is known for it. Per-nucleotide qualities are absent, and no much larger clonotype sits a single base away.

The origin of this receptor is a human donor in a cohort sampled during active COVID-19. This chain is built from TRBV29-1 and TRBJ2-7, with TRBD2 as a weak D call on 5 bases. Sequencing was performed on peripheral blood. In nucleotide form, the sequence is TGCAGCGTTATGGGGAGATACGAGCAGTACTTC. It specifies CSVMGRYEQYF.